This T cell receptor beta chain was documented in a study of T cells after posttransplantation cyclophosphamide. Notes on the study in general: Recipient CMV seropositivity and CMV reactivation strongly tracked TRB clonality. Tissue-infiltrating T cells from skin or gut overlapped little with blood T cells. Donor-recipient repertoire similarity was low at 1-2 months, rising over year one.

Busulfan-fludarabine conditioning, marrow transplant, and cyclophosphamide on days +3 and +4 were administered. Repertoires were generated with immunoSEQ multiplex PCR, while TCRdb's copy carries only in-frame clones and drops some. There are around 8,000 clones in the sample, none observed a single time. This clone was counted ten times or more. Its antigen is not known. One end of the junction is discordant with germline, which a read error may explain. The germline V gene has CDR1 MNHNS and CDR2 SASEGT. CDR3 length: 14 residues. The source is a female patient aged 50-59 years who received an allogeneic stem cell transplant from a related donor, was CMV-positive, and had no GVHD. Some T cells may have come from the graft donor. The sequenced sample was PBMCs, obtained after allogeneic stem cell transplant with posttransplant cyclophosphamide. The gene calls are TRBV6-1 and TRBJ2-7; TRBD2 matches at 9 bases. This CDR3 is CASREVAGEDEQYF. The CDR3, as DNA: TGTGCCAGCAGGGAAGTAGCGGGAGAAGACGAGCAGTACTTC.